The 2 T cell receptor beta chains below all came from one sample that was sequenced in a study of cytomegalovirus exposure and HLA in healthy donors. This PCR relied on a set of 60 Vbeta primers and 13 Jbeta primers. The table came from immunoSEQ multiplex PCR; TCRdb's copy has only in-frame clones and leaves some out. The sample includes under 150,000 clones, over 75% of them seen just once. The sequenced sample was PBMCs. The receptors stem from a man aged 50-59 years in good health and CMV-seronegative.

This chain joins TRBV6-1 and TRBJ1-3, with 11 bases lining up with TRBD1. Germline V gene sequence: CDR1 MNHNS, CDR2 SASEGT. The CDR3 is made up of 19 amino acids. The V and J ends lost 2 bases and 5 bases, in that order; junction bases with no gene match: 14. In nucleotides, the CDR3 is TGTGCCAGCAGTGAATTGGGAACCCGGGACAGGGGGTTCAGAAACACCATATATTTT. This codes for CASSELGTRDRGFRNTIYF.

The V and J genes are TRBV7-9 and TRBJ2-5, with TRBD1 identical over 9 bases. This CDR3 spans 15 amino acids. CDR1 is SEHNR, CDR2 FQNEAQ, per germline (reference sequence). V lost 5 bases, J lost 5 bases, and 9 bases stayed unmatched. DNA for the CDR3: TGTGCCAGCAGCCCGACCACAGGGGGCTATGAGACCCAGTACTTC. Residues: CASSPTTGGYETQYF.